Given below is one T cell receptor beta chain in context. The CDR3 has 13 amino acids. Germline V gene data show CDR1 as GTSNPN and CDR2 as SVGIG (reference sequence). The V and J ends lost 1 base and 4 bases respectively, with 10 bases between them. The data stem from a study of blood T cell repertoires in COVID-19. Overall study context: Sites in the United States, Italy and Spain provided acute and convalescent COVID-19 samples. Sources were T cells, B-cell-depleted T cells, or PBMCs; the material itself was cDNA or gDNA.

Methods used by the authors: Cell counts per sample came from amplifying reference gene primers. Here immunoSEQ multiplex PCR was the method, and the copy in TCRdb shows in-frame clones only, minus some. V, J and clone size derive from that table, while D and trimming were established from the DNA sequence. In the table there are 65,000 to 75,000 clones, approximately 80% of which are singletons. The sequenced sample consisted of peripheral blood. This TCR was recovered from a human donor in a cohort sampled during active COVID-19. The chain links TRBV30 to TRBJ2-5, with D maybe TRBD1 (6 bases). In nucleotides, the CDR3 is TGTGCCTGGAGTGACAGGGTCGGAGAGACCCAGTACTTC. Translating gives CAWSDRVGETQYF.